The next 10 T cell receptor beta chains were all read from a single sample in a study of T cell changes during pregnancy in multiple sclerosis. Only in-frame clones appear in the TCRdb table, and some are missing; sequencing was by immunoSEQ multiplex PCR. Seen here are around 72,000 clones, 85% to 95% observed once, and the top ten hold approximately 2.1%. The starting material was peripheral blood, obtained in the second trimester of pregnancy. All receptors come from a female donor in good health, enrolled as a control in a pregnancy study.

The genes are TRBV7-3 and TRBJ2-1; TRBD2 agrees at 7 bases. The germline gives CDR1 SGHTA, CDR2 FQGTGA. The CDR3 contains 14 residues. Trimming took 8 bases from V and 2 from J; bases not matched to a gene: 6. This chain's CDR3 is CASSAGDPYNEQFF. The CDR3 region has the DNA TGTGCCAGCTCGGCGGGGGACCCCTACAATGAGCAGTTCTTC.

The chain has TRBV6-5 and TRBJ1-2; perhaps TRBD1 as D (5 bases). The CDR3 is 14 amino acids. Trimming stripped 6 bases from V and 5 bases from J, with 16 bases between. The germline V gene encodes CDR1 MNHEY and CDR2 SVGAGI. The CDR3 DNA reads TGTGCCAGCAGCCGCACCCAGGGCCCGTATGGCTACACCTTC. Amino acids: CASSRTQGPYGYTF.

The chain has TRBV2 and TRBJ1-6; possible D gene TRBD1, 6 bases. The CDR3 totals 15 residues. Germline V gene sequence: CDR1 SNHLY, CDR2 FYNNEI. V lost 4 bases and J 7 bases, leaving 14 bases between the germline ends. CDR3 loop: CASSGSRQGNSPLHF. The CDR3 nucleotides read TGTGCCAGCAGTGGTTCGCGGCAGGGGAATTCACCCCTCCACTTT. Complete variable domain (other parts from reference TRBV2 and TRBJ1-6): EPEVTQTPSHQVTQMGQEVILRCVPISNHLYFYWYRQILGQKVEFLVSFYNNEISEKSEIFDDQFSVERPDGSNFTLKIRSTKLEDSAMYFCASSGSRQGNSPLHFGNGTRLTVT.

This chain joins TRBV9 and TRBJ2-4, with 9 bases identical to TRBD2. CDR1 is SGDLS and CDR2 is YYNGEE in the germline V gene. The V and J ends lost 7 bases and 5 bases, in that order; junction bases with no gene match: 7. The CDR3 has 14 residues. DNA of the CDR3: TGTGCCAGCGGAGTAGGCGGGGGGGAAAACATTCAGTACTTC. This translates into CASGVGGGENIQYF.

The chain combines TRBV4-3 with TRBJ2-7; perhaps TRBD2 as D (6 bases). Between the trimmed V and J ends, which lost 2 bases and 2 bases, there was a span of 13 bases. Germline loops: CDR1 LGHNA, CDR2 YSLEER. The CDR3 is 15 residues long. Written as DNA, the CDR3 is TGCGCCAGCAGCCAAACCGGAGGGCTCCCCTACGAGCAGTACTTC. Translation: CASSQTGGLPYEQYF.

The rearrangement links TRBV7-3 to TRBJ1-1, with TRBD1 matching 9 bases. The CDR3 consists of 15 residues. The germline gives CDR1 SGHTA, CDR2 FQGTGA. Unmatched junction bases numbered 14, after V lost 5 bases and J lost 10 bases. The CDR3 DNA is TGTGCCAGCAGCCCAACACCCGGGACAGGGTTCGGAGCTTTCTTT. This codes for CASSPTPGTGFGAFF.

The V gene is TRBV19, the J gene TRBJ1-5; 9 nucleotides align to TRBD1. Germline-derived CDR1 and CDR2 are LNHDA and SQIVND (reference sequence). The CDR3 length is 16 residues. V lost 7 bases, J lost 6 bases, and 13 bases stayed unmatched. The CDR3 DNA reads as TGTGCCAGTACCTTGTACCGGGACAGGGAGGGTCAGCCCCAGCATTTT. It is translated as CASTLYRDREGQPQHF.

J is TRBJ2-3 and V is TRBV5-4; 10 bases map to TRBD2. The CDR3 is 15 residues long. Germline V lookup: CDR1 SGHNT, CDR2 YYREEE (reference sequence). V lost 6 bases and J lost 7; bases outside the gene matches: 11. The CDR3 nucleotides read TGTGCCAGCAACCGCGCAGCGGGGGGGCCGAATACGCAGTATTTT. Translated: CASNRAAGGPNTQYF.

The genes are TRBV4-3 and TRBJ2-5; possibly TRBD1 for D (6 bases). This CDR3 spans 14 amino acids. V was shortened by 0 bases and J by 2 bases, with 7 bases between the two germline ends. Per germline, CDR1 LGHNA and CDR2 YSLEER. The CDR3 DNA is TGCGCCAGCAGCCAAGAAGGGGGACAAGAGACCCAGTACTTC. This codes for CASSQEGGQETQYF.

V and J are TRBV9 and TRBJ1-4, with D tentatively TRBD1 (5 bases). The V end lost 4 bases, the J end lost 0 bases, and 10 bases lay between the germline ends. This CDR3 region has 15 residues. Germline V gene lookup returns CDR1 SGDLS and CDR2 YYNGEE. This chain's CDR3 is CASSQGGATNEKLFF. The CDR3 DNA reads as TGTGCCAGCAGCCAGGGAGGCGCAACTAATGAAAAACTGTTTTTT.